The next 22 T cell receptor beta chains were all read from a single sample in a study of blood T cell repertoires in COVID-19. The assay was immunoSEQ multiplex PCR, and TCRdb's table has in-frame clones only and misses some. The profile covers roughly 76,000 clones, with around 90% appearing a single time and around 8% taken by the ten largest. The material sequenced was peripheral blood. These receptors were taken from a young man with acute or convalescent COVID-19.

This chain uses TRBV7-9 with TRBJ1-4, with TRBD1 identical over 9 bases. Germline values: CDR1 SEHNR, CDR2 FQNEAQ (reference sequence). After removal of 3 bases from V and 6 bases from J, the junction contained 2 bases not matched to a gene. This CDR3 region has 14 residues. The chain's CDR3 is CASSFGQGYEKLFF. The CDR3 coding sequence is TGTGCCAGCAGCTTCGGACAGGGGTATGAAAAACTGTTTTTT. Variable domain in full (rest from reference TRBV7-9 and TRBJ1-4): DTGVSQNPRHKITKRGQNVTFRCDPISEHNRLYWYRQTLGQGPEFLTYFQNEAQLEKSRLLSDRFSAERPKGSFSTLEIQRTEQGDSAMYLCASSFGQGYEKLFFGSGTQLSVL.

This clone was observed a few times. This chain's CDR3 is CASSLPTGQETQYF. DNA of the CDR3: TGCGCCAGCAGCCTTCCGACAGGGCAGGAGACCCAGTACTTC. The rearrangement links TRBV5-1 to TRBJ2-5; 7 bases fit TRBD1. After removal of 4 bases from V and 5 bases from J, the junction contained 8 bases not matched to a gene. CDR3 length equals 14 residues. The germline V gene has CDR1 SGHRS and CDR2 YFSETQ.

The V and J genes are TRBV11-2 and TRBJ2-7; 13 bases fit TRBD2. Trimming cost V 5 bases and J 3 bases; bases outside gene matches: 13. The CDR3 covers 18 residues. Germline lookup yields CDR1 SGHAT and CDR2 FQNNGV. CDR3 in amino acids: CASSGGTSGTVGGYEQYF. The CDR3 DNA reads TGTGCCAGCAGCGGAGGGACTAGCGGGACCGTGGGAGGCTACGAGCAGTACTTC.

The table lists this clone with many counts. This chain joins TRBV7-8 and TRBJ2-1, with TRBD1 as a possible D gene (5 bases). CDR1 and CDR2 from the germline V gene are SGHVS and FQNEAQ. This CDR3 has 15 residues. V was trimmed by 5 bases and J by 10 bases, leaving 21 bases between them. CDR3 nucleotide sequence: TGTGCCAGCAGCATATTAAGCCAGGGTACCGGCGAGCAGTTCTTC. It yields the protein CASSILSQGTGEQFF.

The chain combines TRBV4-3 with TRBJ1-4; D perhaps matches TRBD1 (5 bases). CDR1 is LGHNA, CDR2 YSLEER, per germline. V gave up 0 bases and J gave up 8 bases, with 16 bases separating them. The CDR3 runs to 16 residues. CDR3 amino acids: CASSQDQGVQAEKLFF. CDR3 DNA sequence: TGCGCCAGCAGCCAAGATCAAGGGGTTCAAGCGGAAAAACTGTTTTTT.

The CDR3: CASSYSHREAYYEQYF. The DNA for the CDR3 is TGTGCCAGCAGTTACTCGCATCGGGAGGCCTACTACGAGCAGTACTTC. This chain joins TRBV6-5 and TRBJ2-7, with TRBD2 matching over 7 bases. With V trimmed by 0 bases and J by 3 bases, 8 bases remained unmatched. Germline V gene sequence: CDR1 MNHEY, CDR2 SVGAGI. The CDR3 is 16 amino acids.

The chain carries TRBV3-1 (or the pseudogene TRBV3-2) and TRBJ1-5; TRBD1 matches at 9 bases. The junction had 0 bases not matched to a gene; V was cut back by 4 bases and J by 2 bases. This CDR3 is 14 amino acids long. Germline V CDR1 and CDR2: LGHDT, YNNKEL (reference sequence). The CDR3: CASSRTGGNQPQHF. In DNA form, the CDR3 reads TGTGCCAGCAGCCGGACAGGGGGCAATCAGCCCCAGCATTTT.

The V call is TRBV2, the J call TRBJ2-1, with 10 bases matching TRBD2. With V trimmed by 1 base and J by 8 bases, 2 bases remained unmatched. In germline, CDR1 is SNHLY, CDR2 FYNNEI. The CDR3 extends over 14 amino acids. CDR3 sequence reads: CASSEVAGGYEQFF. DNA for the CDR3: TGTGCCAGCAGTGAAGTAGCGGGAGGCTATGAGCAGTTCTTC.

The J gene is TRBJ1-2, the V gene TRBV11-2, with 12 nucleotides matching TRBD1. The length of the CDR3 is 16 residues. J was trimmed by 3 bases and V by 4 bases; bases with no gene match: 6. CDR1 is SGHAT, CDR2 FQNNGV, per germline. The CDR3: CASSSRDRGPHYGYTF. CDR3 nucleotides: TGTGCCAGCAGCTCCCGGGACAGGGGGCCCCACTATGGCTACACCTTC.

The rearrangement uses TRBV7-3 and TRBJ1-6, with D tentatively TRBD1 (5 bases). Germline V gives CDR1 SGHTA, CDR2 FQGTGA. V was pared by 2 bases and J by 6 bases, with 5 bases between. The CDR3 sequence is 13 residues long. The CDR3 loop reads CASSLQGNSPLHF. In DNA, the CDR3 is TGTGCCAGCAGCTTACAGGGTAATTCACCCCTCCACTTT. The entire variable domain, with the rest obtained from reference TRBV7-3 and TRBJ1-6, is as follows: GAGVSQTPSNKVTEKGKYVELRCDPISGHTALYWYRQSLGQGPEFLIYFQGTGAADDSGLPNDRFFAVRPEGSVSTLKIQRTERGDSAVYLCASSLQGNSPLHFGNGTRLTVT.

This chain links TRBV30 with TRBJ2-3; the match to TRBD2 covers 10 bases. This CDR3 is 15 amino acids long. V trimming: 1 base; J trimming: 1 base; junction bases outside the gene matches: 2. Per germline, CDR1 GTSNPN and CDR2 SVGIG (reference sequence). CDR3 coding DNA: TGTGCCTGGAGTGGGGGGACTAGCGGCACAGATACGCAGTATTTT. Its translation is CAWSGGTSGTDTQYF.

To note about this clone: This specimen includes other DNA sequences encoding the same CDR3. This chain joins TRBV27 and TRBJ1-2; D is possibly TRBD1 (5 bases). The germline V gene encodes CDR1 MNHEY and CDR2 SMNVEV (reference sequence). Trimming left V 3 bases short and J 3 bases short, with 11 bases between. The CDR3 is 14 residues long. CDR3 residues: CASSFGQGDYGYTF. Written as DNA, the CDR3 is TGTGCCAGCAGTTTTGGGCAGGGCGACTATGGCTACACCTTC.

The V call is TRBV5-1, the J call TRBJ1-1; the match to TRBD1 covers 9 bases. Germline CDR1 reads SGHRS; CDR2 reads YFSETQ. This CDR3 is built from 17 residues. V dropped 4 bases and J dropped 0; count of bases not matched to a gene: 10. DNA for the CDR3: TGCGCCAGCAGCCCGGCTACAGGGGGCTGGATGAACACTGAAGCTTTCTTT. Translating it yields CASSPATGGWMNTEAFF.

Only one count was recorded for this clone. The chain recombines TRBV30 with TRBJ2-1; the match to TRBD2 covers 7 bases. The CDR3 sequence is 13 residues long. J was trimmed by 8 bases and V by 4 bases; bases with no gene match: 8. Germline CDR1 and CDR2: GTSNPN and SVGIG (reference sequence). CDR3 loop: CAWKIGGRDEQFF. DNA for the CDR3: TGTGCCTGGAAGATTGGGGGGAGGGATGAGCAGTTCTTC.

This rearrangement joins TRBV2 to TRBJ2-1, with 12 positions matching TRBD2. V gave up 6 bases and J gave up 6 bases; unmatched junction bases: 0. Germline values: CDR1 SNHLY, CDR2 FYNNEI. This CDR3 comprises 13 residues. The CDR3 sequence is CASRTSGSNEQFF. CDR3 DNA: TGTGCCAGCAGGACTAGCGGGAGCAATGAGCAGTTCTTC.

The chain is built from TRBV7-9 and TRBJ1-2; D possibly corresponds to TRBD1 (5 bases). The CDR3 covers 13 residues. V was shortened by 5 bases and J by 2 bases, with 9 bases between the two germline ends. The V gene's germline CDR1 is SEHNR and CDR2 FQNEAQ (reference sequence). Written as DNA, the CDR3 is TGTGCCAGCAGCACAGGACCCAACTATGGCTACACCTTC. Translation gives CASSTGPNYGYTF.

The chain links TRBV19 to TRBJ1-1; D gene uncertain. From germline, CDR1 is LNHDA and CDR2 SQIVND (reference sequence). The CDR3 covers 13 residues. V shed 7 bases and J shed 1 base, with 10 bases lying between them. The CDR3 sequence: CASKLSGNTEAFF. The DNA for the CDR3 is TGTGCCAGTAAGTTGTCAGGGAACACTGAAGCTTTCTTT.

This clone was recorded once. The V and J genes are TRBV5-1 and TRBJ2-3; 7 positions match TRBD1. This CDR3 has 15 residues. With 1 base clipped from V and 0 bases from J, the junction kept 2 bases outside the gene matches. Germline V gene sequence: CDR1 SGHRS, CDR2 YFSETQ. The CDR3 DNA reads as TGCGCCAGCAGCTTGACAGGGGCTAGCACAGATACGCAGTATTTT. Encoded protein: CASSLTGASTDTQYF.

V usage is TRBV9 and J usage is TRBJ2-1; 9 bases align to TRBD2. This CDR3 region has 15 residues. CDR1 and CDR2 from the germline V gene are SGDLS and YYNGEE. Losses at the gene ends were 0 bases for V and 9 bases for J; bases not matched to a gene: 7. In nucleotides, the CDR3 is TGTGCCAGCAGCGTAGATGATAGCGGGAGTGTTGAGCAGTTCTTC. Amino acid sequence: CASSVDDSGSVEQFF.

This sequence joins TRBV7-9 and TRBJ2-5; TRBD1 aligns across 9 bases. Per the germline V gene, CDR1 is SEHNR and CDR2 is FQNEAQ (reference sequence). This CDR3 has 14 amino acids. The ends lost 5 bases at V and 6 bases at J; junction bases unmatched: 7. The CDR3 bases are TGTGCCAGCAGCCCCGGGACAGGGAGAAAGACCCAGTACTTC. Its protein product is CASSPGTGRKTQYF.

Only one count was recorded for this clone. The V call is TRBV7-8, the J call TRBJ2-7; 7 positions agree with TRBD2. With 5 bases clipped from V and 5 bases from J, the junction kept 6 bases outside the gene matches. The germline V gene has CDR1 SGHVS and CDR2 FQNEAQ. The CDR3 runs to 13 residues. The CDR3 DNA is TGTGCCAGCAGCCTCCGGGACTATAACGAGCAGTACTTC. Protein product: CASSLRDYNEQYF.

The chain combines TRBV19 with TRBJ2-1; 7 positions agree with TRBD2. V lost 4 bases and J lost 8; bases outside the gene matches: 5. Germline CDR1 is LNHDA and CDR2 is SQIVND (reference sequence). This CDR3 has 13 amino acids. CDR3 DNA: TGTGCCAGTAGTAGCGGGAGCAGCGATGAGCAGTTCTTC. Translated, it gives CASSSGSSDEQFF. The whole variable domain, filled in from reference TRBV19 and TRBJ2-1, reads DGGITQSPKYLFRKEGQNVTLSCEQNLNHDAMYWYRQDPGQGLRLIYYSQIVNDFQKGDIAEGYSVSREKKESFPLTVTSAQKNPTAFYLCASSSGSSDEQFFGPGTRLTVL.